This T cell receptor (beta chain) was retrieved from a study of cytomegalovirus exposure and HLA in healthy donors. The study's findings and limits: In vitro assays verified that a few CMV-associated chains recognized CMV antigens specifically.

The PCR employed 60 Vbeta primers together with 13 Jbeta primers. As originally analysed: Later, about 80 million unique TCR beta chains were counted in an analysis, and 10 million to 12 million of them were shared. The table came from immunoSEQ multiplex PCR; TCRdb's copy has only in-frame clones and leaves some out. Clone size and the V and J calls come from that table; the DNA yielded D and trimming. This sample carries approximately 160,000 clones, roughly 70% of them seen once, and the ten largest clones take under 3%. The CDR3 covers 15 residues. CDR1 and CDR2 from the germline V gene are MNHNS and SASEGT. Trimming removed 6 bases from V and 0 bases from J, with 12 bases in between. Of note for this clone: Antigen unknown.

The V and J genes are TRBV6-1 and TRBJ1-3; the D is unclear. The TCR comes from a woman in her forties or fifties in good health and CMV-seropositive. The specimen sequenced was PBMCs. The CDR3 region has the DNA TGTGCCAGCAGAGAAAGGACTTACTCTGGAAACACCATATATTTT. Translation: CASRERTYSGNTIYF.